This is a list of T cell receptor beta chains from one sample in a study of read filtering for tumor transcriptome and immune sequencing. TCRdb called the reads again in MiXCR, with one record for every CDR3 protein. Seen here are around 40,000 distinct CDR3 sequences, 12% observed once, and the top ten hold around 35%. Sequenced: a population of CD138-negative cells sorted from bone marrow. Receptors originate from a donor at least 40 years old with multiple myeloma. CDR3s leave out the opening cysteine and the closing phenylalanine or tryptophan. The order of the fields is V gene, CDR3 protein.

V gene: TRBV15; CDR3 protein: ATSRDSSSKETQY
V gene: TRBV5-4; CDR3 protein: ASSLGGASADTQY
V gene: TRBV11-2; CDR3 protein: AGSSDRIGNEQF
V gene: TRBV29-1; CDR3 protein: SVERWQGDNEQF
V gene: TRBV19; CDR3 protein: ASSPGTGPFEQY
V gene: TRBV28; CDR3 protein: ASSPTRTGGSTEAF
V gene: TRBV7-9; CDR3 protein: ASGLAAPETQY
V gene: TRBV2; CDR3 protein: ASGQGSNQPQH
V gene: TRBV7-6; CDR3 protein: ARPGTGGTGELF
V gene: TRBV7-9; CDR3 protein: ASSQQDYGYT